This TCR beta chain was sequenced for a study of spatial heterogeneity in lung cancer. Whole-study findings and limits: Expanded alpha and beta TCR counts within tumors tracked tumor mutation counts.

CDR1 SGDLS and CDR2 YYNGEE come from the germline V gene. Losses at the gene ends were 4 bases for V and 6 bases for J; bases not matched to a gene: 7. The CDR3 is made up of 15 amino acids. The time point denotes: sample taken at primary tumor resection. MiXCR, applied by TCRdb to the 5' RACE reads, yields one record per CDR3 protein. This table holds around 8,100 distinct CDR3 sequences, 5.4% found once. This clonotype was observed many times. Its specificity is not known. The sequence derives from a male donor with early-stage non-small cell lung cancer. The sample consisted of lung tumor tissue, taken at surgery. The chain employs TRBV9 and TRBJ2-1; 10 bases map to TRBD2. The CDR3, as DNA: TGTGCCAGCAGCCCCCCCAGCGGGAGGGTCAATGAGCAGTTCTTC. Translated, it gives CASSPPSGRVNEQFF.